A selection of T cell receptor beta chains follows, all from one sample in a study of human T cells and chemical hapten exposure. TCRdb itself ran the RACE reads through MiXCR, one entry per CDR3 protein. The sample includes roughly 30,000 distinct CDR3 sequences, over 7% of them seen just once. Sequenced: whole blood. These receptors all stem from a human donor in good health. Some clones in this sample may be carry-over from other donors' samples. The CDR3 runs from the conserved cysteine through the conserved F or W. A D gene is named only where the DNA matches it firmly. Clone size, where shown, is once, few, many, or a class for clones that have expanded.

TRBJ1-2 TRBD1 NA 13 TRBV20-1 CSAFLQGAHGYTF
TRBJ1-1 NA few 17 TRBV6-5 CASSYSNGQGPRGEAFF
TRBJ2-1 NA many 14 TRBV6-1 CASSARIQGPEQFF
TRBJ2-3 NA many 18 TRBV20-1 CSARMAERSVYRTDTQYF
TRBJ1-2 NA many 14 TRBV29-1 CSVEDLGAARGYTF
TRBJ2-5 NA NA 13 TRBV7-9 CASSLDGSAAQYF
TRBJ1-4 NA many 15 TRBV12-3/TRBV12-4 CASSDTGPANEKLFF
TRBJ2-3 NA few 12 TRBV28 CASGRSTDTQYF
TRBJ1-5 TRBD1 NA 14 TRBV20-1 CSAMDRTSNQPQHF
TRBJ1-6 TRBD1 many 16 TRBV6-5 CASSSSGQIPNSPLHF
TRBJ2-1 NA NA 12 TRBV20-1 CSGGDSYNEQFF
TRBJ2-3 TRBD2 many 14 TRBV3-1 CASSRGLGVDTQYF
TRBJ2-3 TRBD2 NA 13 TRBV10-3 CAATSGNTDTQYF
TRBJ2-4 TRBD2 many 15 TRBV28 CASSPSWEGKNIQYF
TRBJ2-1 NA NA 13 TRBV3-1 CASSQDSGYEQFF
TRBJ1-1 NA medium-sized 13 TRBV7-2 CASSLIGRGDAFF
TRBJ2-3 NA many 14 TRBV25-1 CASTKTGCTDTQYF
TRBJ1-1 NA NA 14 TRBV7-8 CASSSPRLGSRAFF
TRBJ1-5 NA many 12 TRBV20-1 CSASKGGQPQHF
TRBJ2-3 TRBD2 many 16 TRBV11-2 CASSRLHAGGTDTQYF
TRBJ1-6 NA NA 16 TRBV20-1 CSARAGRTLPGSPLHF
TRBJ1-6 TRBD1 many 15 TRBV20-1 CSARERDRPTSPLHF
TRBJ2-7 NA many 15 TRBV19 CASSPNRAPFYEQYF
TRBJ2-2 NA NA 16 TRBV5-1 CASSLVPPPNTGELFF
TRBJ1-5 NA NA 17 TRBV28 CASSLRLRGRGDQPQHF
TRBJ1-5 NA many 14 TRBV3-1 CASSQDPRDYPQHF
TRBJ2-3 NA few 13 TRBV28 CASSLGNPDTQYF
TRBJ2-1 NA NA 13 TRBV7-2 CASSLSRGNEQFF
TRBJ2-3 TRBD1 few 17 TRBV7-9 CASSPPSGGQGTDTQYF
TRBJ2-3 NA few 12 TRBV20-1 CSASSRGDTQYF
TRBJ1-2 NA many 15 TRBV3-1 CASSQEGSAAYGYTF
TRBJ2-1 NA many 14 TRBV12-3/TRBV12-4 CASSFGTRSDEQFF
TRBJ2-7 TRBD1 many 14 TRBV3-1 CASSQLTGDHEQYF
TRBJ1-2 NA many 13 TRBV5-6 CASSPDLNYGYTF
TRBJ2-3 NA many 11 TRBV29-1 CSVEARGTQYF
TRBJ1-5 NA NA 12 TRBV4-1 CVSSQPNQPQHF
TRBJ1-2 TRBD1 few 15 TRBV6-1 CATRQGPLTNYGYTF
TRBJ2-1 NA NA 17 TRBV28 CASSGVVVASSYNEQFF
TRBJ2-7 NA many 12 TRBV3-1 CASSQGAWEQYF
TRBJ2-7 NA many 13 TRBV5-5 CASSADLIYEQYF
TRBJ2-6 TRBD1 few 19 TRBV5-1 CASSLRAGGITPGANVLTF
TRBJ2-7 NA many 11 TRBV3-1 CASSQGRERYF
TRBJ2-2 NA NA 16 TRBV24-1 CATSDLSSSNTGELFF
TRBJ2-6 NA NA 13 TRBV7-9 CASTWSEANVLTF
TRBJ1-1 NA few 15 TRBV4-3 CASSQLATMGTEAFF
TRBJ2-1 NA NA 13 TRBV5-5 CASSLRGMTVQVF